This T cell receptor (beta chain) was observed in a study of cytomegalovirus exposure and HLA in healthy donors. PCR used 60 Vbeta primers and 13 Jbeta primers. Assay used: immunoSEQ multiplex PCR; TCRdb lists only in-frame clones, some missing. The sample has about 120,000 clones, 77% seen once; the top ten hold around 5.8%. This clone was observed a few times. The J segment lost 0 bases and the V segment lost 5 bases, leaving 7 bases of the junction unmatched. The CDR3 is made up of 16 amino acids. Germline V gene sequence: CDR1 SGHRS, CDR2 YFSETQ. The TCR originated in a man between 18 and 29 years old in good health and CMV-seropositive. Sequenced material: PBMCs. The rearrangement joins TRBV5-1 to TRBJ1-4, with 7 bases that match TRBD1. The CDR3 sequence is CASRSKTGATNEKLFF. The CDR3 bases are TGCGCCAGCAGGTCTAAAACAGGGGCAACTAATGAAAAACTGTTTTTT.